This T cell receptor (beta chain) emerged from a study of T-cell reconstitution after alpha-beta-depleted transplantation in children. About this clonotype itself: This sequence may be a read error, since a much larger clone differs from it by one base.

Germline V CDR1 and CDR2: SGHAT, FQNNGV. The length of the CDR3 is 15 residues. Unique molecular identifiers were used in preparing the TCRbeta library. Each CDR3 protein is one row after TCRdb ran MiXCR on the PCR reads. The data hold 200,000 to 250,000 distinct CDR3 sequences, with roughly a tenth observed a single time. V and J are TRBV11-2 and TRBJ2-1, with 8 bases lining up with TRBD2. The sample was PBMCs from the stem cell graft donor, taken from the stem cell graft. The sequence derives from a human donor who donated a stem cell graft to a child with acute lymphoblastic leukemia. Here the CDR3 reads CGSSFGGGLENEQFF. The CDR3, as DNA: TGTGGCAGCAGCTTCGGGGGGGGCCTTGAGAATGAGCAGTTCTTC.